This T cell receptor (beta chain) was recovered during a study of blood T cell repertoires in COVID-19. Germline assignment: CDR1 LGHDT and CDR2 YNNKEL (reference sequence). The CDR3 totals 15 residues. Unmatched junction bases numbered 3, after V lost 4 bases and J lost 0 bases. Note on this clone: Other DNA sequences within the sample encode an identical CDR3.

The protocol was immunoSEQ multiplex PCR, while the TCRdb copy is restricted to in-frame clones and leaves out a portion. The sample shows 220,000 or so clones, about 85% of them seen only once. The sample comprised peripheral blood. The chain is built from TRBV3-1 (or the pseudogene TRBV3-2) and TRBJ1-3; 7 bases are a match to TRBD1. This TCR came from a woman in her fifties or sixties with COVID-19, enrolled during active disease. CDR3 bases: TGTGCCAGCAGCCCAGACAGGGCCTCTGGAAACACCATATATTTT. Its translation: CASSPDRASGNTIYF.